One and the same sample provided the 4 T cell receptor beta chains below, sequenced in a study of cytomegalovirus exposure and HLA in healthy donors. The PCR contained 60 Vbeta and 13 Jbeta primers. Using immunoSEQ multiplex PCR, the repertoire was profiled, and TCRdb retains in-frame clones only, with some absent. The sample has about 98,000 clones, about two thirds seen once. The specimen was PBMCs. The receptors stem from a man aged 50 or older in good health and CMV-seronegative.

This chain links TRBV5-4 with TRBJ2-3; unclear D gene. Germline lookup yields CDR1 SGHNT and CDR2 YYREEE (reference sequence). V lost 1 base and J 2 bases, leaving 14 bases between the germline ends. CDR3 length: 16 residues. CDR3 bases: TGTGCCAGCAGCTTGCTCCTAGATGCAACCACAGATACGCAGTATTTT. Its protein is CASSLLLDATTDTQYF.

The rearrangement joins TRBV6-5 to TRBJ2-5, with a tentative D call TRBD2 (5 bases). V was shortened by 7 bases and J by 1 base, with 16 bases between the two germline ends. The germline V gene has CDR1 MNHEY and CDR2 SVGAGI. The CDR3 loop spans 15 amino acids. CDR3 nucleotides: TGTGCCAGCAAGACGAGTGAAGGAGGCCAAGAGACCCAGTACTTC. It specifies CASKTSEGGQETQYF.

The chain carries TRBV10-3 and TRBJ1-2; 10 bases are shared with TRBD1. V lost 6 bases and J lost 10; bases outside the gene matches: 8. Germline CDR1 ENHRY, CDR2 SYGVKD. This CDR3 contains 13 residues. The CDR3 spells CAIRVGTGDVYTF. The CDR3 DNA sequence: TGTGCCATCAGGGTGGGGACAGGGGATGTCTACACCTTC.

The chain recombines TRBV11-2 with TRBJ2-7, with 8 positions matching TRBD2. The V segment lost 5 bases and the J segment 4 bases; nucleotides outside the gene matches: 10. The CDR3 totals 15 residues. Per the germline V gene, CDR1 is SGHAT and CDR2 is FQNNGV. CDR3 bases: TGTGCCAGCAGCGCCTCTAGCGGGTCAGGATACGAGCAGTACTTC. This gives the protein CASSASSGSGYEQYF.